The rows below give T cell receptor beta chains drawn from one sample of a study of molecular identifiers for immune sequencing clone quantification. TCRdb itself ran the PCR reads through MiXCR, one entry per CDR3 protein. Of about 320,000 distinct CDR3 sequences listed, roughly a quarter were seen once; the top ten hold about 0.73%. Sequences were obtained from naive CD8+ T cells from blood, with Jurkat cell RNA spiked in. The receptors derive from a human donor in good health. Some libraries in this study had Jurkat cell RNA spiked in. The CDR3 runs from the conserved cysteine through the conserved F or W. A D gene is named only where the DNA matches it firmly. A clone size is listed for some rows: how often the clone was seen (once, few, many), or a class if it is expanded.

CDR3 length	clone size	V gene	J gene	D gene	CDR3 DNA	CDR3 protein
13	many	TRBV12-3/TRBV12-4	TRBJ1-1	NA	TGTGCCAGCAGGCCGACAGGGAACACTGAAGCTTTCTTT	CASRPTGNTEAFF
16	many	TRBV4-3	TRBJ2-7	TRBD2	TGCGCCAGCAGCCAAGCCTCGACTAGCGGGAGTTACGAGCAGTACTTC	CASSQASTSGSYEQYF
15	NA	TRBV20-1	TRBJ2-1	TRBD1	TGCAGTGCTAGAGAGGGACAGGGAGGCCCCGATGAGCAGTTCTTC	CSAREGQGGPDEQFF
11	NA	TRBV20-1	TRBJ2-5	NA	TGCAGTGCTGTCGGAGGAGAGACCCAGTACTTC	CSAVGGETQYF
17	NA	TRBV4-1	TRBJ1-2	NA	TGCGCCAGCAGAGCAAGGGGCAGGGAGGAAAATGACTATGGCTACACCTTC	CASRARGREENDYGYTF
12	many	TRBV29-1	TRBJ1-1	NA	TGCAGCGTGGACGCCCCGAACACTGAAGCTTTCTTT	CSVDAPNTEAFF
18	NA	TRBV12-3/TRBV12-4	TRBJ2-6	NA	TGTGCCCGCAGTCCCGGGGTGATTCTGAGCTCTGGGGCCAACGTCCTGACTTTC	CARSPGVILSSGANVLTF
18	many	TRBV7-9	TRBJ1-1	TRBD1	TGTGCCAGCAGCTCCATAACAGGGGGCTTTGGGGTATGGACTGAAGCTTTCTTT	CASSSITGGFGVWTEAFF
18	many	TRBV7-9	TRBJ1-4	TRBD1	TGTGCCAGCAGCGCGTTAACCGGGACAGGAGCAACTAATGAAAAACTGTTTTTT	CASSALTGTGATNEKLFF
17	NA	TRBV7-7	TRBJ2-5	TRBD1	TGTGCTAGCAGCTTAGCGCTGTACAGGGGGATACAAGAGACCCAGTACTTC	CASSLALYRGIQETQYF
13	many	TRBV29-1	TRBJ1-2	NA	TGCAGCGTCGAGACTCCACCGGACTATGGCTACACCTTC	CSVETPPDYGYTF
14	few	TRBV19	TRBJ2-5	NA	TGTGCCAGTAGTATCCCCGGAGCCCAAGAGACCCAGTACTTC	CASSIPGAQETQYF
11	NA	TRBV28	TRBJ2-7	NA	TGTGCCCGCTCTGGGGGCTACGAGCAGTACTTC	CARSGGYEQYF
16	NA	TRBV6-5	TRBJ2-1	NA	TGTGCCAGCAGTTACTCGAACATGTTTGGGGACAATGAGCAGTTCTTC	CASSYSNMFGDNEQFF
17	NA	TRBV4-1	TRBJ2-1	TRBD2	TGCGCCAGCAGCCAAGAGCCCATGACTAGCCAACTCAATGAGCAGTTCTTC	CASSQEPMTSQLNEQFF
13	many	TRBV28	TRBJ1-5	TRBD1	TGTGCCAGCAGTTTAGGACAGGCCCAGCCCCAGCATTTT	CASSLGQAQPQHF
18	NA	TRBV16	TRBJ1-6	NA	TGTGCCAGCAACCCTGAGCTTCGGCAACGACACGTAAATTCACCCCTCCACTTT	CASNPELRQRHVNSPLHF
17	few	TRBV27	TRBJ2-3	TRBD2	TGTGCCAGCGCCTTACTAGCGGGAGGCTCTGGCACAGATACGCAGTATTTT	CASALLAGGSGTDTQYF
14	NA	TRBV6-5	TRBJ2-7	NA	TGTGCCAGCAGTTGGGGGGATTACTCCTACGAGCAGTACTTC	CASSWGDYSYEQYF
15	NA	TRBV27	TRBJ2-2	TRBD1	TGTGCCAGCAGTTTATGGACAGGGGACACCGGGGAGCTGTTTTTT	CASSLWTGDTGELFF
17	many	TRBV28	TRBJ1-5	TRBD1	TGTGCCAGCCGACCCCTTCCGACAGGGACCTTGGGACAGCCCCAGCATTTT	CASRPLPTGTLGQPQHF
17	NA	TRBV5-6	TRBJ2-7	TRBD2	TGTGCCAGCAGCCCGGGAGCTAGCGGAGGCGTATCGTACGAGCAGTACTTC	CASSPGASGGVSYEQYF
15	many	TRBV4-3	TRBJ1-1	NA	TGCGCCAGCAGCCAAGAGGACAGCATGAACACTGAAGCTTTCTTT	CASSQEDSMNTEAFF
15	NA	TRBV14	TRBJ1-1	NA	TGTGCCAGCAGCCAAGTTGCAGGAGTGAACACTGAAGCTTTCTTT	CASSQVAGVNTEAFF
13	many	TRBV6-2/TRBV6-3	TRBJ2-2	NA	TGTGCCAGCAGAACCGGGAACACCGGGGAGCTGTTTTTT	CASRTGNTGELFF
15	NA	TRBV11-2	TRBJ2-5	NA	TGTGCCAGCAGCCGCGCTCTAGCGAGGAGAGAGACCCAGTACTTC	CASSRALARRETQYF
16	NA	TRBV20-1	TRBJ2-1	TRBD2	TGCGGTGCTAGGAACAAACTAGCGGCCTCCTACAATGAGCAGTTCTTC	CGARNKLAASYNEQFF
15	NA	TRBV24-1	TRBJ2-1	NA	TGTGCCACCAGTCGGGGTTCGGACCCCTACAATGAGCAGTTCTTC	CATSRGSDPYNEQFF
15	NA	TRBV18	TRBJ2-3	NA	TGTGCCAGCTCACCACCCCAGGGGAACACAGAAACGCAGTATTTT	CASSPPQGNTETQYF
15	many	TRBV12-3/TRBV12-4	TRBJ2-3	TRBD2	TGTGCCAGCAGTGTCCGGGGGGGATTCACAGATACGCAGTATTTT	CASSVRGGFTDTQYF
11	many	TRBV29-1	TRBJ1-1	NA	TGCAGCGTTTCTCGGGGAACTGAAGCTTTCTTT	CSVSRGTEAFF
14	NA	TRBV19	TRBJ2-7	NA	TGTGCCAGTAGTCTCGGAAAGAGGATAGACGAGCAGTACTTC	CASSLGKRIDEQYF
13	many	TRBV28	TRBJ2-7	NA	TGTGCCAGCACCCCCGATGAGGCGGGAGAGCAGTACTTC	CASTPDEAGEQYF
15	few	TRBV9	TRBJ2-7	TRBD1	TGTGCCAGCGGCCCAGGGACAGGGTACTCCTACGAGCAGTACTTC	CASGPGTGYSYEQYF
14	NA	TRBV5-1	TRBJ2-3	NA	TGCGCCAGCTGGAGCACAGTTTACACAGATACGCAGGATTTT	CASWSTVYTDTQDF
16	NA	TRBV20-1	TRBJ1-5	NA	TGCAGTGCTAGAGAAACAGGAGATTATAGCAATCAGCCCCAGCATTTT	CSARETGDYSNQPQHF
13	NA	TRBV6-2/TRBV6-3	TRBJ1-1	NA	TGTGCCAGCAGTTATTTGTGGAACACTGAAGCTTTCTTT	CASSYLWNTEAFF
15	NA	TRBV7-6	TRBJ2-7	TRBD1	TGTGCCAGCAGCCCCAGGACAGGTACTCCCTACGAGCAGTACTTC	CASSPRTGTPYEQYF
16	many	TRBV9	TRBJ2-2	TRBD2	TGTGCCAGCAGCGCTGGACTAGCGGGAGACACCGGGGAGCTGTTTTTT	CASSAGLAGDTGELFF
17	few	TRBV10-3	TRBJ2-3	TRBD2	TGTGCCATCAGTGGGCCTAGCGGGACCGCTAGCACAGATACGCAGTATTTT	CAISGPSGTASTDTQYF
15	NA	TRBV7-9	TRBJ2-5	NA	TGTGCCAGCAGCCCCGTTGAAGGGATTAGAGAGACCCAGTACTTC	CASSPVEGIRETQYF
15	NA	TRBV5-6	TRBJ1-5	NA	TGTGCCAGCAGCTTAAGGAGGGCGAGCAATCAGCCCCAGCATTTT	CASSLRRASNQPQHF
15	few	TRBV19	TRBJ2-1	NA	TGTGCCAGTAGTATTCAGGGCGCCGCCTACAATGAGCAGTTCTTC	CASSIQGAAYNEQFF
16	NA	TRBV18	TRBJ2-1	NA	TGTGCCAGCTCAAAGGGACCGGGGCCAAAATACAATGAGCAGTTCTTC	CASSKGPGPKYNEQFF
15	NA	TRBV2	TRBJ2-7	TRBD2	TGTGCCAGCAGTGGTGGGACTAGCGGGACCTACGAGCAGTACTTC	CASSGGTSGTYEQYF
12	few	TRBV30	TRBJ2-7	NA	TGTGCCTGGACTCAGGGGTTGGGGGAGCAGTACTTC	CAWTQGLGEQYF
16	NA	TRBV7-9	TRBJ1-4	NA	TGTGCCAGCAGCTTAGTGAGGCAGGGGCTCGAAGAAAAACTGTTTTTT	CASSLVRQGLEEKLFF
16	many	TRBV9	TRBJ2-6	NA	TGTGCCAGCAGCGTAATGGCTTACTCTGGGGCCAACGTCCTGACTTTC	CASSVMAYSGANVLTF
17	NA	TRBV4-3	TRBJ2-3	TRBD2	TGCGCCAGCAGCCAAGATGTCGGGACTAGCGGGATGGATACGCAGTATTTT	CASSQDVGTSGMDTQYF
14	NA	TRBV19	TRBJ2-3	NA	TGTGCCAGTAGTACCAGCCTAGTCACAGATACGCAGTATTTT	CASSTSLVTDTQYF
16	many	TRBV6-6	TRBJ2-3	NA	TGTGCCAGCAGCTTAGAGATAAAACCTAGCACAGATACGCAGTATTTT	CASSLEIKPSTDTQYF
15	NA	TRBV5-1	TRBJ2-1	NA	TGCGCCAGCAGCTTGGACAGGGACTCCTACAATGAGCAGTTCTTC	CASSLDRDSYNEQFF
13	few	TRBV28	TRBJ2-5	NA	TGTGCCAGCAGTTACGTCCGGGAGGAGACCCAGTACTTC	CASSYVREETQYF
19	many	TRBV5-1	TRBJ2-3	TRBD2	TGCGCCAGCAGCTCGCAACCGAGGACTAGCGGGGCCCCTGGAGATACGCAGTATTTT	CASSSQPRTSGAPGDTQYF
17	NA	TRBV11-2	TRBJ2-3	NA	TGTGCCAGCAGCGGCACATTGCCGGGGATCCACACAGATACGCAGTATTTT	CASSGTLPGIHTDTQYF